The clone carrying this T cell receptor beta chain turned up a few times. V was clipped by 6 bases and J by 3 bases, with 17 bases between them. CDR1 MNHEY and CDR2 SMNVEV come from the germline V gene (reference sequence). This CDR3 has 16 amino acids. These data originate in a study of T cells after posttransplantation cyclophosphamide. Here immunoSEQ multiplex PCR was the method, and the copy in TCRdb shows in-frame clones only, minus some. The table lists approximately 41,000 clones, with no singletons. The sequence was collected from a man between 50 and 59 years old in good health, CMV-negative, and a related stem cell transplant donor. V usage is TRBV27 and J usage is TRBJ2-2; D perhaps matches TRBD2 (6 bases). Input material: PBMCs. The CDR3 sequence: CASRSSGGKDTGELFF. The CDR3 nucleotides are TGTGCCAGCAGGAGTAGCGGTGGGAAGGACACCGGGGAGCTGTTTTTT.